This T cell receptor beta chain was observed in a study of T-cell memory formation after mild COVID-19. TCRdb reprocessed the 5' RACE reads via MiXCR and lists one record per CDR3 protein. The table shows more than 250,000 distinct CDR3 sequences, with 16% occurring only once. Trimming cost V 4 bases and J 1 base, with 16 bases left between them. The germline V gene encodes CDR1 MGHRA and CDR2 YSYEKL. The CDR3 totals 16 residues. Study conclusions and caveats: Those CD4+ clones that contracted were mainly in CM and EM (CD8+ ones in EMRA).

Of note for this clonotype: Its antigen is not identified.

V and J are TRBV4-1 and TRBJ1-1; D is possibly TRBD1 (6 bases). This clonotype was sampled from a man younger than 35 who had mild COVID-19 (a few samples of this study predate the infection). Cell type and time point are not known. What was sequenced was PBMCs or a T cell subset sorted from them (not recorded which). The CDR3 sequence: CASSLDMTGPNTEAFF. The CDR3 DNA reads TGCGCCAGCAGCCTAGACATGACAGGACCGAACACTGAAGCTTTCTTT.